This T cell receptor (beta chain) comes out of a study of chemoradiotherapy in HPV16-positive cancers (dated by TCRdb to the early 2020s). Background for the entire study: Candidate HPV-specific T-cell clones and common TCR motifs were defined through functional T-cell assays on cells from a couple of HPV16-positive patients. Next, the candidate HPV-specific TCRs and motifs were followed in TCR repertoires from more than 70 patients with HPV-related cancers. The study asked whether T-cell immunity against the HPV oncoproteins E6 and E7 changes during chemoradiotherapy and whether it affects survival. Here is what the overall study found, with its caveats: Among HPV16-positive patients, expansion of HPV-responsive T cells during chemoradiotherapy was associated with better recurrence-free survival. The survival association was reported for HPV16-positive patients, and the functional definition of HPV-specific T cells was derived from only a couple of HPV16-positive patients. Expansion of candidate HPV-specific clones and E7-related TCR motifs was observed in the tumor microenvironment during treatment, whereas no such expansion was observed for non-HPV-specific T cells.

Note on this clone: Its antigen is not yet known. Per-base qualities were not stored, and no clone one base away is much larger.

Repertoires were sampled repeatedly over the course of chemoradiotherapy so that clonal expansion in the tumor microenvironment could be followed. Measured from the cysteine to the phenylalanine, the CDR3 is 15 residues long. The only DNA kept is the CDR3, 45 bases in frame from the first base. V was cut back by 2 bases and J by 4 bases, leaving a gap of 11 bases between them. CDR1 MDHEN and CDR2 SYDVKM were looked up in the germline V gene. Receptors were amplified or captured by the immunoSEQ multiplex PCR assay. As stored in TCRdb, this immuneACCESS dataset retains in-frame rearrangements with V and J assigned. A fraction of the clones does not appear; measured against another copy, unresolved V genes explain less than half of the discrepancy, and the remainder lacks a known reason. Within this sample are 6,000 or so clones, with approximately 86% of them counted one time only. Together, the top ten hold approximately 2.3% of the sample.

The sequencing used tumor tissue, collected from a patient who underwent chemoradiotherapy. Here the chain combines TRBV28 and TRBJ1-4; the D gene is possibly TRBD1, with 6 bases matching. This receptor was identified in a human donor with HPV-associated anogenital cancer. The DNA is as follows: TGTGCCAGCAGTTTAGGCGGACAGAATAATGAAAAACTGTTTTTT. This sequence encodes CASSLGGQNNEKLFF.